Presented here are 8 T cell receptor beta chains from one specimen sequenced in a study of shared clonotypes between healthy human individuals. Generated by immunoSEQ multiplex PCR, the TCRdb table keeps only in-frame clones and is missing some. This sample has 2 million to 3 million clones, with roughly 93% found just once. The source material was naive CD4+ T cells from PBMCs. Stated subset: CD45RA+ positively selected. The receptors stem from a man between 18 and 29 years old in good health. Some clones in this sample may be carry-over from other donors' samples.

This sequence joins TRBV9 and TRBJ2-3; 8 nucleotides match TRBD1. This CDR3 has 15 residues. The V gene end was trimmed by 4 bases and the J gene end by 2 bases; junction bases not matched to a gene: 6. Germline CDR1 SGDLS, CDR2 YYNGEE. The CDR3 DNA reads as TGTGCCAGCAGCCGGGACAGGTGGTTCACAGATACGCAGTATTTT. Its translation is CASSRDRWFTDTQYF.

This clone has just a few counts. The J gene is TRBJ1-1, the V gene TRBV2, with D uncertain. This CDR3 has 13 amino acids. V lost 3 bases and J 7 bases, leaving 12 bases between the germline ends. CDR1 SNHLY and CDR2 FYNNEI come from the germline V gene. This chain's CDR3 is CASSDRPYNEAFF. In DNA form, the CDR3 reads TGTGCCAGCAGTGATAGACCCTATAATGAAGCTTTCTTT.

The rearrangement uses TRBV6-5 and TRBJ1-2, with D possibly being TRBD1 (5 bases). This CDR3 is built from 14 residues. Germline CDR1 and CDR2: MNHEY and SVGAGI. V was trimmed by 2 bases and J by 7 bases, leaving 14 bases between them. The CDR3 DNA sequence: TGTGCCAGCAGTTACCTGTCAGGGAGCGGTGGCTACACCTTC. Its translation is CASSYLSGSGGYTF.

This sequence joins TRBV18 and TRBJ2-3; D is possibly TRBD2 (6 bases). Germline V gene sequence: CDR1 KGHSH, CDR2 LQKENI. V was trimmed by 3 bases and J by 6 bases, leaving 13 bases between them. The CDR3 runs 14 residues. The CDR3 loop is CASSPASGRDTQYF. The DNA for the CDR3 is TGTGCCAGCTCACCCGCTTCAGGGAGGGATACGCAGTATTTT.

The chain employs TRBV25-1 and TRBJ2-2, with TRBD1 as a possible D gene (5 bases). CDR1 and CDR2 from the germline V gene are MGHDK and SYGVNS. This CDR3 has 14 amino acids. The ends were cut back, 4 bases at V and 3 bases at J, with 9 bases in the middle. CDR3 DNA: TGTGCCAGCAGTGCCAGGGTCGACACCGGGGAGCTGTTTTTT. Protein: CASSARVDTGELFF.

This clone was seen only once. This sequence joins TRBV6-1 and TRBJ1-3, with unresolved D. The CDR3 contains 16 residues. The germline V gene encodes CDR1 MNHNS and CDR2 SASEGT. V gave up 0 bases and J gave up 1 base, with 10 bases separating them. The CDR3 region is CASSEAYSRSGNTIYF. The CDR3 DNA is TGTGCCAGCAGTGAAGCGTATTCCAGATCTGGAAACACCATATATTTT.

The rearrangement links TRBV7-3 to TRBJ2-2; the D gene could be TRBD1 or TRBD2 (5 bases each). This CDR3 is 15 amino acids long. The ends were cut back, 5 bases at V and 2 bases at J, with 12 bases in the middle. Germline CDR1 reads SGHTA; CDR2 reads FQGTGA. Written as DNA, the CDR3 is TGTGCCAGCAGCCGACCGGGACCCAACACCGGGGAGCTGTTTTTT. Protein: CASSRPGPNTGELFF.

The V and J genes are TRBV5-1 and TRBJ2-2; perhaps D is TRBD1 or TRBD2 (5 bases each). The germline CDR1 and CDR2 sequences are SGHRS and YFSETQ. V lost 4 bases to trimming and J lost 2 bases, with 12 bases between them. CDR3 length: 15 amino acids. In nucleotides, the CDR3 is TGCGCCAGCAGCACGGGACGAACAAACACCGGGGAGCTGTTTTTT. Translated, it gives CASSTGRTNTGELFF.